Below, 10 T cell receptor beta chains from the same sample are listed, as sequenced in a study of OX40 agonist ivuxolimab in advanced cancers. TCRdb's table, derived via immunoSEQ multiplex PCR, lists solely in-frame clones and lacks some. The table includes roughly 57,000 clones, 75% to 80% detected once. This specimen was CD4+ or CD8+ T cells sorted from blood, taken in a trial of the OX40 agonist ivuxolimab. These TCRs come from an adult with an advanced solid tumor such as melanoma, head and neck, liver or kidney cancer.

This rearrangement joins TRBV5-4 to TRBJ2-6, with D hard to call. CDR3 length: 14 amino acids. V lost 2 bases to trimming and J lost 2 bases, with 5 bases between them. Per germline, CDR1 SGHNT and CDR2 YYREEE (reference sequence). CDR3 coding DNA: TGTGCCAGCAGCTTTGTGACTGGGGCCAACGTCCTGACTTTC. Translation gives CASSFVTGANVLTF.

The V gene is TRBV7-2, the J gene TRBJ1-2; D possibly corresponds to TRBD1 (6 bases). This CDR3 is built from 17 residues. Germline-derived CDR1 and CDR2 are SGHTA and FQGNSA. V was clipped by 0 bases and J by 5 bases, with 19 bases between them. Here the CDR3 reads CASSLAFRGVDPYGYTF. DNA of the CDR3: TGTGCCAGCAGCTTAGCCTTTAGGGGGGTGGACCCATATGGCTACACCTTC. The full variable domain, rest sourced from reference TRBV7-2 and TRBJ1-2, is GAGVSQSPSNKVTEKGKDVELRCDPISGHTALYWYRQSLGQGLEFLIYFQGNSAPDKSGLPSDRFSAERTGGSVSTLTIQRTQQEDSAVYLCASSLAFRGVDPYGYTFGSGTRLTVV.

The J gene is TRBJ1-4, the V gene TRBV30; tentatively, D is TRBD1 (6 bases). Germline loops: CDR1 GTSNPN, CDR2 SVGIG (reference sequence). The CDR3 spans 15 residues. V was trimmed by 5 bases and J by 7 bases, leaving 20 bases between them. CDR3 protein: CAWGPPQGWAEKLFF. CDR3 nucleotides: TGTGCCTGGGGACCCCCACAGGGCTGGGCTGAAAAACTGTTTTTT.

This chain uses TRBV27 with TRBJ1-4; no clear D gene. The germline V gene has CDR1 MNHEY and CDR2 SMNVEV (reference sequence). The V and J ends lost 1 base and 2 bases respectively, with 5 bases between them. The CDR3 totals 14 residues. In DNA form, the CDR3 reads TGTGCCAGCAGTTTATGGCGGACTAATGAAAAACTGTTTTTT. It codes for CASSLWRTNEKLFF.

The CDR3 spells CASGGTSGRDTQYF. DNA of the CDR3: TGCGCCAGCGGCGGGACTAGCGGGAGAGATACGCAGTATTTT. This chain links TRBV4-1 with TRBJ2-3, with 14 bases matching TRBD2. This CDR3 is built from 14 residues. Trimming at V came to 8 bases and at J to 5 bases, leaving 3 bases not matched to a gene. Germline V gene sequence: CDR1 MGHRA, CDR2 YSYEKL.

The chain employs TRBV9 and TRBJ1-6; 8 bases agree with TRBD1. Germline V lookup: CDR1 SGDLS, CDR2 YYNGEE. V gave up 1 base and J gave up 9 bases; unmatched junction bases: 6. The CDR3 sequence is 15 residues long. The CDR3 sequence is CASSVRAGGSSPLHF. CDR3 coding DNA: TGTGCCAGCAGCGTAAGGGCAGGGGGCAGTTCACCCCTCCACTTT.

The chain employs TRBV28 and TRBJ2-2; D may be TRBD1 (5 bases). Germline assignment: CDR1 MDHEN and CDR2 SYDVKM. The length of the CDR3 is 14 residues. The V and J ends lost 3 bases and 4 bases respectively, with 9 bases between them. CDR3 sequence reads: CASSFRQFTGELFF. CDR3 sequence (DNA): TGTGCCAGCAGTTTCCGACAGTTCACCGGGGAGCTGTTTTTT.

The CDR3 loop is CASSSSGLYAFF. In DNA form, the CDR3 reads TGTGCCAGCAGCTCCTCGGGTTTGTATGCTTTCTTT. This chain joins TRBV11-2 and TRBJ1-1, with D unclear. The length of the CDR3 is 12 residues. Germline V gives CDR1 SGHAT, CDR2 FQNNGV. Between the trimmed V and J ends, which lost 4 bases and 11 bases, there was a span of 14 bases.

This clone was picked up a small number of times. The chain carries TRBV6-1 and TRBJ2-7, with 8 bases aligning to TRBD1. V dropped 6 bases and J dropped 6; count of bases not matched to a gene: 7. From germline, CDR1 is MNHNS and CDR2 SASEGT. There are 13 residues in the CDR3. The CDR3: CASSPDRAGEQYF. CDR3 nucleotide sequence: TGTGCCAGCAGCCCGGACAGGGCAGGCGAGCAGTACTTC.

The V call is TRBV19, the J call TRBJ1-1, with D perhaps TRBD1 (6 bases). This CDR3 region has 14 residues. Germline CDR1 is LNHDA and CDR2 is SQIVND (reference sequence). V lost 2 bases, J lost 3 bases, and 10 bases lay in between. The CDR3 here is CASSIYRDDTEAFF. As DNA, the CDR3 is TGTGCCAGTAGTATATACAGGGACGACACTGAAGCTTTCTTT.